The clone carrying this TCR beta chain was detected many times. This sample is drawn from a study of CD8+CD57+ T cells in acquired aplastic anemia. Investigators profiled TCR beta VDJ and CDR3 from genomic DNA template. TCRdb fed the reads into MiXCR, producing one record per CDR3 protein. Among hundreds of thousands of distinct CDR3 sequences, around 68% were seen once, and the ten largest hold around 4%. This CDR3 has 15 residues. Germline CDR1 reads LGHNA; CDR2 reads YNFKEQ. J lost 4 bases, V lost 0 bases, and 1 base had no gene match. The sequencing input was sorted CD4+, CD8+, or CD8+CD57+ T cells (not recorded which) from PBMCs. The rearrangement joins TRBV4-2 to TRBJ2-2, with 8 bases that match TRBD2. This clonotype was sampled from a human donor in good health, serving as a control. The CDR3 sequence: CASSQDSGTTGELFF. The CDR3 coding sequence is TGTGCCAGCAGCCAAGATAGCGGGACCACCGGGGAGCTGTTTTTT.